Listed below are T cell receptor beta chains from one sample, sequenced in a study of cytomegalovirus exposure and HLA in healthy donors. Repertoires were generated with immunoSEQ multiplex PCR, while TCRdb's copy carries only in-frame clones and drops some. The repertoire includes around 170,000 clones, 82% of them detected once, and more than 1.5% sits in the top ten. Sequencing used PBMCs. All receptors derive from a man aged 35 to 55 in good health and CMV-seronegative. Each CDR3 is given with its conserved first and last residue. The order of the fields is V gene, J gene, D gene, clone size, CDR3 protein, CDR3 DNA. D genes are given only for firm matches. Not all rows give a size; the values are once, few, many and, for expanded clones, a class.

TRBV10-1	TRBJ2-5	-	-	CASSEVRLETQYF	TGCGCCAGCAGTGAGGTCAGGCTCGAGACCCAGTACTTC
TRBV6-6	TRBJ2-7	-	-	CASTGGNGYEQYF	TGTGCCAGCACCGGAGGGAATGGTTACGAGCAGTACTTC
TRBV4-2	TRBJ1-1	TRBD1	-	CASSPRASGGLMNTEAFF	TGTGCCAGCAGCCCTAGAGCGTCAGGGGGTTTGATGAACACTGAAGCTTTCTTT
TRBV19	TRBJ2-1	TRBD2	-	CASSIMGLALLVDNEQFF	TGTGCCAGTAGTATAATGGGACTAGCGCTATTGGTCGACAATGAGCAGTTCTTC
TRBV27	TRBJ2-7	-	-	CASSLSVGRVTYEQYF	TGTGCCAGCAGCCTCTCCGTCGGTCGAGTCACCTACGAGCAGTACTTC
TRBV27	TRBJ2-7	-	-	CASTPAGKGYEQYF	TGTGCCAGCACCCCAGCAGGGAAGGGCTACGAGCAGTACTTC
TRBV6-1	TRBJ2-7	-	few	CASSEARGSGDFPYEQYF	TGTGCCAGCAGTGAAGCGCGAGGTAGCGGTGACTTCCCCTACGAGCAGTACTTC
TRBV2	TRBJ2-5	-	-	CASSVESPLNSYQETQYF	TGTGCCAGCAGTGTAGAAAGCCCCCTCAACTCCTACCAAGAGACCCAGTACTTC
TRBV2	TRBJ1-2	-	-	CASSQLPTATYGYTF	TGTGCCAGCAGTCAACTACCGACGGCCACCTATGGCTACACCTTC
TRBV4-3	TRBJ2-4	-	few	CASSQGVGRSAKNIQYF	TGCGCCAGCAGCCAAGGGGTGGGCAGATCAGCCAAAAACATTCAGTACTTC
TRBV18	TRBJ1-5	-	-	CASSYYGRGNQPQHF	TGTGCCAGCTCATACTACGGCCGAGGCAATCAGCCCCAGCATTTT
TRBV10-1	TRBJ2-7	TRBD2	once	CASSECLADSYEQYF	TGCGCCAGCAGTGAGTGTCTAGCGGACTCCTACGAGCAGTACTTC
TRBV5-1	TRBJ2-7	-	-	CASSLGGGSYEQYF	TGCGCCAGCAGCTTGGGAGGTGGGAGCTACGAGCAGTACTTC
TRBV11-2	TRBJ2-1	TRBD2	once	CASSSGLAGGSYNEQFF	TGTGCCAGCAGCTCGGGACTAGCGGGAGGGTCTTACAATGAGCAGTTCTTC
TRBV7-6	TRBJ2-5	TRBD2	few	CASSSGTSLETQYF	TGTGCCAGCAGCTCCGGGACTAGCTTGGAGACCCAGTACTTC
TRBV28	TRBJ1-2	TRBD1	-	CASSPYGGDRDGYTF	TGTGCCAGCAGTCCGTATGGAGGGGACAGGGATGGCTACACCTTC
TRBV5-5	TRBJ2-5	-	-	CASSLVPQPMETQYF	TGTGCCAGCAGCTTGGTGCCACAGCCCATGGAGACCCAGTACTTC
TRBV9	TRBJ1-4	TRBD1	few	CASSPQQGTNEKLFF	TGTGCCAGCAGCCCTCAACAGGGGACTAATGAAAAACTGTTTTTT
TRBV2	TRBJ1-5	-	-	CASSETQVLSRNQPQHF	TGTGCCAGCAGTGAAACGCAGGTTTTGAGTAGAAATCAGCCCCAGCATTTT
TRBV5-1	TRBJ1-2	-	-	CASSLGGPNYGYTF	TGCGCCAGCAGCTTGGGGGGCCCCAACTATGGCTACACCTTC
TRBV6-1	TRBJ2-7	-	-	CASSAWGRSTYEQYF	TGTGCCAGCAGTGCGTGGGGGAGGTCTACCTACGAGCAGTACTTC
TRBV6-1	TRBJ2-4	-	-	CASTPFRETKNIQYF	TGTGCCAGCACCCCCTTCCGGGAAACCAAAAACATTCAGTACTTC
TRBV6-5	TRBJ1-4	TRBD1	-	CASSYSGQGNGEKLFF	TGTGCCAGCAGTTACTCCGGACAGGGAAATGGTGAAAAACTGTTTTTT
TRBV7-9	TRBJ1-6	TRBD1	-	CSSSLISTGTDNSPLHF	TGTTCCAGCAGCTTAATTTCGACAGGGACGGATAATTCACCCCTCCACTTT
TRBV6-5	TRBJ1-6	-	few	CASSQMPLALHF	TGTGCCAGCAGTCAGATGCCCCTCGCCCTCCACTTT
TRBV29-1	TRBJ2-1	-	few	CSVEQGGVGNEQFF	TGCAGCGTTGAACAGGGTGGGGTCGGCAATGAGCAGTTCTTC
TRBV27	TRBJ1-1	TRBD1	-	CASSRNPGQGLFGTEAFF	TGTGCCAGCAGTCGTAATCCGGGACAGGGGTTGTTTGGCACTGAAGCTTTCTTT
TRBV18	TRBJ2-7	TRBD1	-	CASSPGRQGGEQYF	TGTGCCAGCTCACCAGGCAGACAGGGCGGCGAGCAGTACTTC
TRBV28	TRBJ2-7	TRBD1	-	CASSLFGTEIHEQYF	TGTGCCAGCAGTTTATTCGGGACAGAGATCCACGAGCAGTACTTC
TRBV15	TRBJ2-1	TRBD2	-	CATSRTSEYNEQFF	TGTGCCACCAGCAGGACTAGCGAGTACAATGAGCAGTTCTTC
TRBV19	TRBJ1-2	TRBD1	once	CASSIGTGAYGYTF	TGTGCCAGTAGTATCGGGACAGGGGCCTATGGCTACACCTTC
TRBV6-5	TRBJ2-2	-	-	CASSFDRITGTGELFF	TGTGCCAGCAGTTTCGACCGGATAACGGGGACCGGGGAGCTGTTTTTT
TRBV11-2	TRBJ1-1	-	-	CASSPPEGVSNTEAFF	TGTGCCAGCAGCCCCCCTGAGGGGGTGTCAAACACTGAAGCTTTCTTT
TRBV4-2	TRBJ2-6	TRBD2	-	CASRGRRGGSSGANVLTF	TGTGCCAGCAGGGGACGGCGGGGGGGCAGCTCTGGGGCCAACGTCCTGACTTTC
TRBV6-1	TRBJ2-4	TRBD1	-	CASSGGTGQAKNIQYF	TGTGCCAGCAGTGGAGGGACAGGGCAGGCCAAAAACATTCAGTACTTC
TRBV11-3	TRBJ1-2	-	-	CASSLDPRGPYGYTF	TGTGCCAGCAGCTTAGATCCCAGGGGCCCGTATGGCTACACCTTC
TRBV29-1	TRBJ2-2	-	-	CSALRGTGELFF	TGCAGCGCCCTCAGGGGCACCGGGGAGCTGTTTTTT
TRBV7-9	TRBJ1-1	-	-	CASSPDWNTEAFF	TGTGCCAGCAGCCCAGACTGGAACACTGAAGCTTTCTTT
TRBV15	TRBJ1-4	-	-	CATSRDSNEKLFF	TGTGCCACCAGCAGAGATAGCAATGAAAAACTGTTTTTT
TRBV7-9	TRBJ1-1	-	-	CASSFLNTEAFF	TGTGCCAGCAGCTTCCTAAACACTGAAGCTTTCTTT
TRBV28	TRBJ2-3	TRBD2	-	CASSSGGAKADTQYF	TGTGCCAGCAGTTCGGGGGGGGCGAAGGCAGATACGCAGTATTTT
TRBV27	TRBJ1-1	TRBD1	-	CASSLGQGMNTEAFF	TGTGCCAGCAGTTTGGGACAGGGGATGAACACTGAAGCTTTCTTT
TRBV7-2	TRBJ2-5	TRBD1	-	CASRRTGRIQETQYF	TGTGCCAGCAGACGGACAGGGAGAATCCAAGAGACCCAGTACTTC
TRBV7-8	TRBJ1-5	-	-	CASSFRVSSNQPQHF	TGTGCCAGCAGCTTCAGGGTATCTAGCAATCAGCCCCAGCATTTT
TRBV30	TRBJ1-1	-	once	CAWSVGLNTEAFF	TGTGCCTGGAGTGTTGGGCTGAACACTGAAGCTTTCTTT